This T cell receptor (beta chain) was observed in a study of cytomegalovirus exposure and HLA in healthy donors. 13 Jbeta primers and 60 Vbeta primers were used for the PCR. Assay used: immunoSEQ multiplex PCR; TCRdb lists only in-frame clones, some missing. The sample holds about 140,000 clones, roughly 73% seen once. Points from the study as a whole: TCR beta V- and J-gene trimming was later associated with a missense DCLRE1C variant. Being indistinguishable, some V segments were excluded, TRBV6-2 and TRBV6-3 among them. Later on, an analysis showed TCR association rates differing by HLA locus, with DRB1 the most and HLA-C the fewest.

In the case of this clone: Its matching antigen is unknown.

There are 13 residues in the CDR3. Germline CDR1 reads ENHRY; CDR2 reads SYGVKD. Trimming took off 4 bases at V and 4 bases at J, with 11 bases between the two ends. V is TRBV10-3 and J is TRBJ2-7; D may be TRBD1 (5 bases). The sequence derives from a man aged 18 to 30 in good health and CMV-seropositive. The material sequenced was PBMCs. This CDR3 reads CAISVAQVYEQYF. DNA for the CDR3: TGTGCCATCAGTGTGGCACAGGTTTACGAGCAGTACTTC.